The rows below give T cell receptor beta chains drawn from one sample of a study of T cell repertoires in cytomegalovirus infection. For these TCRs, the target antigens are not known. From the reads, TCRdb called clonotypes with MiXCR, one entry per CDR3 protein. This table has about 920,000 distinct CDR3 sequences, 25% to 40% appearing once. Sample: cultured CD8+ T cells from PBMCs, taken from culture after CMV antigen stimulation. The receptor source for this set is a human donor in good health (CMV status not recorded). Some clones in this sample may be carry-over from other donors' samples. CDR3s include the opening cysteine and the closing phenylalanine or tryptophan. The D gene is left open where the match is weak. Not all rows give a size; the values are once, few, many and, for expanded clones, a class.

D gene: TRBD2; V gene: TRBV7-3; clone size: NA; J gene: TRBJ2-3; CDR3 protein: CASSLSGGAGSTDTQYF; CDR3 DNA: TGTGCCAGCAGCCTCTCGGGGGGGGCGGGGAGCACAGATACGCAGTATTTT
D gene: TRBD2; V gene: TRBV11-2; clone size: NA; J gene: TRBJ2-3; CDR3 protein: CASSFSGGPRDTQYF; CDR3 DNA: TGTGCCAGCAGCTTTAGCGGGGGCCCCAGGGATACGCAGTATTTT
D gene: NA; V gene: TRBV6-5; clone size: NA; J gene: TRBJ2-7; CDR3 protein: CASSLLMGPLDF; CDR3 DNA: TGTGCCAGCAGTTTGTTAATGGGACCTCTGGACTTC
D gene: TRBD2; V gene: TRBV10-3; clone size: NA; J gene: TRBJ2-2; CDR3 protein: CATWTSTGELFF; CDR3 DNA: TGTGCCACCTGGACTAGTACCGGGGAGCTGTTTTTT
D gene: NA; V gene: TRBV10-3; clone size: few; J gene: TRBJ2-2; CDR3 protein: CAISESERGTGTGELFF; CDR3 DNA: TGTGCCATCAGTGAGTCAGAACGGGGGACGGGCACCGGGGAGCTGTTTTTT
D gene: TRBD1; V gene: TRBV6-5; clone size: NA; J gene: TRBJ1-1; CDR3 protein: CASSWGLPGQGPVAFF; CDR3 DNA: TGTGCCAGCAGCTGGGGACTACCTGGACAGGGGCCTGTTGCTTTCTTT
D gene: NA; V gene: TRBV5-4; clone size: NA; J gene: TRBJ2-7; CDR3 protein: CASSHGVSYEQYF; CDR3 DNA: TGTGCCAGCAGCCACGGGGTCTCCTACGAGCAGTACTTC
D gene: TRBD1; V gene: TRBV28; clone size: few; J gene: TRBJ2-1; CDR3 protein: CASAIGTVSWFF; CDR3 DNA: TGTGCCAGCGCCATCGGGACAGTTTCATGGTTCTTC
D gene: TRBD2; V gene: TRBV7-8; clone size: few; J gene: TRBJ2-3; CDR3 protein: CASSSLAGATDTQYF; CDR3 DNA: TGTGCCAGCAGCTCGCTAGCGGGGGCCACAGATACGCAGTATTTT
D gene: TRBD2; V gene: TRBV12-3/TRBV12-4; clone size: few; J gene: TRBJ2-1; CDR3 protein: CASSFVPGLAGAYNEQFF; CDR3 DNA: TGTGCCAGCAGCTTCGTACCTGGGCTAGCGGGGGCCTACAATGAGCAGTTCTTC
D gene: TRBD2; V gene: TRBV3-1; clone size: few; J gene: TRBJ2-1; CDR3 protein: CASSQDLPSGGYNEQFF; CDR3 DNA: TGTGCCAGCAGCCAAGATCTCCCCAGCGGGGGGTACAATGAGCAGTTCTTC
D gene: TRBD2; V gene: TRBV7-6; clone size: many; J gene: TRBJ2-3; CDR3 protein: CASSLGVGRGGPDTQYF; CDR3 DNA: TGTGCCAGCAGCTTAGGCGTGGGGCGGGGGGGCCCAGATACGCAGTATTTT
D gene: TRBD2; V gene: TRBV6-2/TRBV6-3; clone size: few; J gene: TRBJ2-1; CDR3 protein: CASSYSRASGSYNEQFF; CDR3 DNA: TGTGCCAGCAGTTACTCTCGGGCTAGCGGTTCCTACAATGAGCAGTTCTTC
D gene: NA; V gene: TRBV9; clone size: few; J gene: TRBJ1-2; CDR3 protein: CASSPSLGVNYGYTF; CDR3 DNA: TGTGCCAGCAGCCCGAGTCTCGGAGTTAACTATGGCTACACCTTC
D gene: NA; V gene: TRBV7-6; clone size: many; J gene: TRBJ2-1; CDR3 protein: CASSLASTEQFF; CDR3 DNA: TGTGCCAGCAGCTTAGCGAGCACAGAGCAGTTCTTC
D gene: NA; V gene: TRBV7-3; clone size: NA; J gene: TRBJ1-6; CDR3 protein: CASSLTQGSPLHF; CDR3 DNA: TGTGCCAGCAGCTTAACTCAGGGTTCACCCCTCCACTTT
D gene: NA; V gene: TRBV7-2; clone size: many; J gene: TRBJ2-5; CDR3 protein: CASSLVTYGVGEQETQYF; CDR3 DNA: TGTGCCAGCAGCTTAGTCACATACGGGGTGGGGGAACAAGAGACCCAGTACTTC
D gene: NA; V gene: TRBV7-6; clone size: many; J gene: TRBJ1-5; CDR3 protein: CASSLAAQAAGRNQPQHF; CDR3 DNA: TGTGCCAGCAGCTTAGCGGCACAGGCAGCTGGGCGAAATCAGCCCCAGCATTTT
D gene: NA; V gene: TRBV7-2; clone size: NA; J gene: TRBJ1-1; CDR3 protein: CVSSERRTLPLSTEAFF; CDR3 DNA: TGTGTCAGCAGCGAAAGACGGACTTTACCTCTTAGCACTGAAGCTTTCTTT
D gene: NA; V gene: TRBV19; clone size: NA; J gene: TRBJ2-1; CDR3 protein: CASSIVWLVGPQYNEQFF; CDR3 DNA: TGTGCCAGTAGTATAGTTTGGTTGGTGGGGCCGCAGTACAATGAGCAGTTCTTC
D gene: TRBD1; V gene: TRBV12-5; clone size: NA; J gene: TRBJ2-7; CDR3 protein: CASGRTGTGVPYEQYF; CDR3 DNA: TGTGCTAGTGGTAGAACCGGGACAGGGGTTCCCTACGAGCAGTACTTC
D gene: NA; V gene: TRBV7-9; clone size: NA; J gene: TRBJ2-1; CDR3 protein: CASRGAPNYNEQFF; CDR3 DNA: TGTGCCAGCAGAGGGGCCCCAAACTACAATGAGCAGTTCTTC
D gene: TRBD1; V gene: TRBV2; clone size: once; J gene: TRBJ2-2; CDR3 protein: CASLSYRGPTGELFF; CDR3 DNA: TGTGCCAGCCTTTCCTACAGGGGTCCCACCGGGGAGCTGTTTTTT
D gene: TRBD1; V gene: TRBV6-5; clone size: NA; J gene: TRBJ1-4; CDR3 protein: CASSYTDRGEKLFF; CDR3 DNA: TGTGCCAGCAGTTACACGGACAGGGGTGAAAAACTGTTTTTT
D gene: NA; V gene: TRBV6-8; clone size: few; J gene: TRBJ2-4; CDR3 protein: CASTEAQAKNIQYF; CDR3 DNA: TGTGCCAGCACCGAGGCCCAAGCCAAAAACATTCAGTACTTC
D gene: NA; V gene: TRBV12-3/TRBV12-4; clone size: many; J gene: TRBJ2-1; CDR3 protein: CASSLGGPSYNEQFF; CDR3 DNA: TGTGCCAGCAGTTTAGGAGGTCCCTCCTACAATGAGCAGTTCTTC
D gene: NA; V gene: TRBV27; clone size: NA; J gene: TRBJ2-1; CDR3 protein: CASSIPSHPNGQFF; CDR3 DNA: TGTGCCAGCAGTATCCCCTCCCACCCTAACGGGCAGTTCTTC
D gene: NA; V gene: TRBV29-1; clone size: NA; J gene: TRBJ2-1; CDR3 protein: CSVFGTYNEQFF; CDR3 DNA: TGCAGCGTTTTCGGGACTTACAATGAGCAGTTCTTC
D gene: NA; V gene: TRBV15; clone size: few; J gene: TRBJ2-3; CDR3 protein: CATSRVRETSTDTQYF; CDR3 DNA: TGTGCCACCAGCCGAGTTAGAGAAACTAGCACAGATACGCAGTATTTT
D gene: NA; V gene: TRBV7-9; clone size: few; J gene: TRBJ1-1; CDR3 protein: CASSGVTGQNTEAFF; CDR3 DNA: TGTGCCAGCAGCGGCGTGACAGGACAGAACACTGAAGCTTTCTTT
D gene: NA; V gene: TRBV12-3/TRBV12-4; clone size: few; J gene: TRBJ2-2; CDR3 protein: CASTRSGPSFANTGELFF; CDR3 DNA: TGTGCCAGCACCCGCTCCGGGCCTTCATTCGCGAACACCGGGGAGCTGTTTTTT
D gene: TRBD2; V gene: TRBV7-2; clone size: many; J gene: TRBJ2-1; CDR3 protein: CASSLRDVFRTSGGTLQSYNEQFF; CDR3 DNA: TGTGCCAGCAGCCTCAGGGACGTTTTTCGGACTAGCGGGGGGACTCTACAATCCTACAATGAGCAGTTCTTC
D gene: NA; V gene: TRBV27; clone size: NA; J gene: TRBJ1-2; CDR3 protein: CASSLSKPMEGGYTF; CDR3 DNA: TGTGCCAGCAGTTTATCGAAGCCCATGGAGGGTGGCTACACCTTC
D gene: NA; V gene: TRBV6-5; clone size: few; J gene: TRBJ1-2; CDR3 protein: CASSPTLADNYGYTF; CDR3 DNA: TGTGCCAGCAGTCCCACACTGGCGGATAACTATGGCTACACCTTC
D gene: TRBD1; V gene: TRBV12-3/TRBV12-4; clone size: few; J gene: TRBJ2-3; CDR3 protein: CASSFPGTGGADTQYF; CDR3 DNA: TGTGCCAGCAGTTTCCCGGGGACAGGGGGCGCAGATACGCAGTATTTT
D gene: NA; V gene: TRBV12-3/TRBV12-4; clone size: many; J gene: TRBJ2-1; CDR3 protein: CASRTGTTYNEQFF; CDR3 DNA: TGTGCCAGCAGGACCGGGACGACCTACAATGAGCAGTTCTTC
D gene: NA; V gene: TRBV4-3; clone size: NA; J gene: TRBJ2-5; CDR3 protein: CASSPSTQETQYF; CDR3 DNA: TGCGCCAGCAGCCCGTCTACCCAAGAGACCCAGTACTTC
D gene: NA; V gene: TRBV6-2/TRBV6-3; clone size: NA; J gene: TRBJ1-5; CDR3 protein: CASHSGEGNQPQHF; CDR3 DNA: TGTGCCAGCCATTCAGGGGAGGGCAATCAGCCCCAGCATTTT
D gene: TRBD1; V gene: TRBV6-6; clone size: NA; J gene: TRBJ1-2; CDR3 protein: CASSPTQGAVYYYYGYTF; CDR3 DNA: TGTGCCAGCAGCCCTACACAGGGGGCTGTTTACTACTACTATGGCTACACCTTC
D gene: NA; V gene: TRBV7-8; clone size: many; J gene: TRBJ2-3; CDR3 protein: CASSLQGFTDTQYF; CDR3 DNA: TGTGCCAGCAGCTTACAGGGGTTCACAGATACGCAGTATTTT
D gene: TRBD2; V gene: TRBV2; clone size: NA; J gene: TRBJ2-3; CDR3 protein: CASTGTSGPTVDTQYF; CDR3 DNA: TGTGCCAGCACCGGGACTAGCGGGCCTACCGTGGATACGCAGTATTTT
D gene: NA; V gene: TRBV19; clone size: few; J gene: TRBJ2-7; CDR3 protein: CASSTRVHASYEQYF; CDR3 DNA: TGTGCCAGTAGTACTCGGGTCCACGCATCCTACGAGCAGTACTTC
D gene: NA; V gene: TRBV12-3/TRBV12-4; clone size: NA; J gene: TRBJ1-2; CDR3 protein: CASSLWRGELYGYTF; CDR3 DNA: TGTGCCAGCAGTCTCTGGAGGGGGGAACTCTATGGCTACACCTTC
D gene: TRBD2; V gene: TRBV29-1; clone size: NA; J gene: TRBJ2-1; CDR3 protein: CSSVGASGGYLSYNEQFF; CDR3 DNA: TGCAGCTCGGTGGGGGCTAGCGGGGGGTATCTCTCCTACAATGAGCAGTTCTTC
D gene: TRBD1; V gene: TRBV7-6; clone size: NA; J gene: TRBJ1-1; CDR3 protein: CASSIRPGTDNTEAFF; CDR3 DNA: TGTGCCAGCAGCATTCGGCCCGGGACAGATAACACTGAAGCTTTCTTT
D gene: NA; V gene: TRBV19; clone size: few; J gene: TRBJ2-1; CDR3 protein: CATSDSNSYNEQFF; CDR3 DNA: TGTGCCACCTCCGACAGTAACTCCTACAATGAGCAGTTCTTC
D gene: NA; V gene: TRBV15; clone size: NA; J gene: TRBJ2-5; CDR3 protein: CASDGGGGETQYF; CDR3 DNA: TGTGCCAGCGACGGGGGTGGAGGGGAGACCCAGTACTTC
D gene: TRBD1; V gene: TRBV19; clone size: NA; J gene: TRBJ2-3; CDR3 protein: CASSPNIRGPDTQYF; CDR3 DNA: TGTGCCAGTAGTCCCAATATTAGGGGGCCAGATACGCAGTATTTT
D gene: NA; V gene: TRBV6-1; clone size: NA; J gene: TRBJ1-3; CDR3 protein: CASSEGFSGNTIYF; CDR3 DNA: TGTGCCAGCAGTGAAGGGTTTTCTGGAAACACCATATATTTT
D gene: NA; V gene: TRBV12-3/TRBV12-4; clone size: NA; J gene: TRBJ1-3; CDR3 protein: CASSLVKNTIYF; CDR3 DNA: TGTGCCAGCAGTTTAGTGAAAAACACCATATATTTT